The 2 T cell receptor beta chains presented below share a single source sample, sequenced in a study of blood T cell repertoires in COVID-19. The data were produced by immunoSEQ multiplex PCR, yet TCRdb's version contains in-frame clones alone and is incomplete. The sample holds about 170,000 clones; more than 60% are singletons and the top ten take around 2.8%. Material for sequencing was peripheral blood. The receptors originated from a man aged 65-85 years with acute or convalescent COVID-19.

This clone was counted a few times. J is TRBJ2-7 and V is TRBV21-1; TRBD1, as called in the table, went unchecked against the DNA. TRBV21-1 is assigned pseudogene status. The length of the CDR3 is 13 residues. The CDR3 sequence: CASSPRRGYEQYF. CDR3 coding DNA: TGTGCCAGCAGCCCGCGAAGGGGCTACGAGCAGTACTTC.

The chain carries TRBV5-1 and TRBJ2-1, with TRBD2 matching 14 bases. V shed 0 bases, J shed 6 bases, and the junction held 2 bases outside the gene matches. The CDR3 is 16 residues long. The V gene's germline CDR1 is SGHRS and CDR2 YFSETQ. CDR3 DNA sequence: TGCGCCAGCAGCTTGGGCGGACTAGCGGGGGGCAATGAGCAGTTCTTC. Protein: CASSLGGLAGGNEQFF.